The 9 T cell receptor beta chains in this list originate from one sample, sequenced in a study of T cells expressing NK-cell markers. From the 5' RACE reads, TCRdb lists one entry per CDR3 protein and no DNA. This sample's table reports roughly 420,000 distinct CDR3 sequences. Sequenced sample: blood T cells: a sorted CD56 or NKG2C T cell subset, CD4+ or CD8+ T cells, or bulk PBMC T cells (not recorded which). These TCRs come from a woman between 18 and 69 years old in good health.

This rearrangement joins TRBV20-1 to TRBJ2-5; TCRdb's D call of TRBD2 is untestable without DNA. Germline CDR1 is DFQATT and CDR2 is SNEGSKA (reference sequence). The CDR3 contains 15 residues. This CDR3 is CSAREAGDLQETQYF.

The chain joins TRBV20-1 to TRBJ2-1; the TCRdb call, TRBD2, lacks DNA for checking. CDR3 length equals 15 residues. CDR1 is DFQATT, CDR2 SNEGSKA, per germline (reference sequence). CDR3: CSARDGREAYNEQFF.

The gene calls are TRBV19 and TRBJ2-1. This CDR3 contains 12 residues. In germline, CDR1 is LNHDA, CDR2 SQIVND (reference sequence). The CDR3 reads CASSGSYNEQFF. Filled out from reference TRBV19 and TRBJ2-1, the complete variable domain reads DGGITQSPKYLFRKEGQNVTLSCEQNLNHDAMYWYRQDPGQGLRLIYYSQIVNDFQKGDIAEGYSVSREKKESFPLTVTSAQKNPTAFYLCASSGSYNEQFFGPGTRLTVL.

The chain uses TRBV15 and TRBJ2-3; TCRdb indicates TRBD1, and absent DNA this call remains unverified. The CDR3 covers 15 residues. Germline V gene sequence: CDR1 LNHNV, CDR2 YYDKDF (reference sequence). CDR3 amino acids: CATSSSIGGTDTQYF.

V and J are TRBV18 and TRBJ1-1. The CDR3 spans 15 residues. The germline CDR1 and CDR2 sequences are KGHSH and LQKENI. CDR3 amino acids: CASSPISLGDTEAFF.

This CDR3 reads CASSLGGKGPDF. J is TRBJ1-1 and V is TRBV7-2; TCRdb gives TRBD1 as the D gene, but with no DNA this cannot be confirmed. Germline V gives CDR1 SGHTA, CDR2 FQGNSA. The CDR3 is made up of 12 amino acids.

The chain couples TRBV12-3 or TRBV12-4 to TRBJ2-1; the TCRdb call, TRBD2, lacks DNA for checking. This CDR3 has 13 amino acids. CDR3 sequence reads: CASRAAGRGEQFF.

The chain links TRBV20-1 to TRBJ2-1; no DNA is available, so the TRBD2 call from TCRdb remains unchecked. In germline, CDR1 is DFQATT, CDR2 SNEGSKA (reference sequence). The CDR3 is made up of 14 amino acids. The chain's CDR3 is CSARGPGTYNEQFF.

The chain's CDR3 is CASSLWVMSNEQFF. This rearrangement joins TRBV5-6 to TRBJ2-1. Germline V gene sequence: CDR1 SGHDT, CDR2 YYEEEE. This CDR3 has 14 residues. Based on the CDR3 plus reference TRBV5-6 and TRBJ2-1, the full variable domain is DAGVTQSPTHLIKTRGQQVTLRCSPKSGHDTVSWYQQALGQGPQFIFQYYEEEERQRGNFPDRFSGHQFPNYSSELNVNALLLGDSALYLCASSLWVMSNEQFFGPGTRLTVL.